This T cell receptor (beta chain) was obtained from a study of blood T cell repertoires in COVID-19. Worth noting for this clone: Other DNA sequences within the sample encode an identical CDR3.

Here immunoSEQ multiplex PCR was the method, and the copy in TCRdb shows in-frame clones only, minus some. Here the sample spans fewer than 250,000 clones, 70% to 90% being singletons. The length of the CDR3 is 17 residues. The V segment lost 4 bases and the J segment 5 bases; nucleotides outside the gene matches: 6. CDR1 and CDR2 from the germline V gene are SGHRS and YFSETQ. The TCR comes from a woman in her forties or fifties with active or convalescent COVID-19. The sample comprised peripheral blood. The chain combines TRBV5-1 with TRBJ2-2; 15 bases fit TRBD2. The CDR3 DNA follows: TGCGCCAGCAGCCGTGGACTAGCGGGAGGGGGTACCGGGGAGCTGTTTTTT. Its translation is CASSRGLAGGGTGELFF.